The source of this T cell receptor (beta chain) is a study of siplizumab effects on memory and regulatory T cells. Germline CDR1 and CDR2: SGHRS and YFSETQ. Trimming shortened V by 0 bases and J by 0 bases, and 4 bases separated the two germline ends. The CDR3 is made up of 14 amino acids. Clones were read by immunoSEQ multiplex PCR, and TCRdb kept only the in-frame ones, dropping some. Of some 100,000 clones in the sample, 94% were seen once. Sample: Tregs sorted from blood. The chain employs TRBV5-1 and TRBJ2-4; D is unclear. This sequence was found in a human donor in good health. CDR3 residues: CASSLGVAKNIQYF. In DNA, the CDR3 is TGCGCCAGCAGCTTGGGAGTAGCCAAAAACATTCAGTACTTC.